One sample yielded the 24 T cell receptor beta chains listed below, sequenced in a study of OX40 agonist ivuxolimab in advanced cancers. Here immunoSEQ multiplex PCR was the method, and the copy in TCRdb shows in-frame clones only, minus some. Here the sample spans more than 80,000 clones, 91% being singletons. The specimen was CD4+ or CD8+ T cells sorted from blood, collected in a trial of the OX40 agonist ivuxolimab. The receptors come from an adult with an advanced solid tumor such as melanoma, head and neck, liver or kidney cancer.

The CDR3 DNA reads as TGCGCCAGCAGCCAACTTACTAGCGGGAGATACGAGCAGTACTTC. It is translated as CASSQLTSGRYEQYF. This chain joins TRBV4-1 and TRBJ2-7, with 11 bases aligning to TRBD2. The CDR3 is 15 amino acids. V shed 2 bases and J 4 bases; nucleotides not matched to a gene: 4. CDR1 MGHRA and CDR2 YSYEKL come from the germline V gene.

The chain employs TRBV7-2 and TRBJ1-1; D possibly corresponds to TRBD1 (5 bases). The V gene lost 3 bases and the J gene lost 8 bases, with 10 bases spanning the gap. CDR3 length: 12 residues. Germline V CDR1 and CDR2: SGHTA, FQGNSA. Here the CDR3 reads CASSFPGREAFF. The CDR3 DNA follows: TGTGCCAGCAGCTTTCCGGGACGAGAAGCTTTCTTT.

This chain links TRBV9 with TRBJ1-6, with a tentative D call TRBD1 (5 bases). The CDR3 is made up of 16 amino acids. Germline values: CDR1 SGDLS, CDR2 YYNGEE. V gave up 4 bases and J gave up 6 bases, with 17 bases separating them. The CDR3 here is CASSTRADMSNSPLHF. CDR3 nucleotides: TGTGCCAGCAGCACTCGAGCGGACATGTCTAATTCACCCCTCCACTTT.

The V gene is TRBV7-9, the J gene TRBJ1-3; D unresolved. The CDR3 consists of 15 residues. CDR1 and CDR2 (germline): SEHNR, FQNEAQ (reference sequence). V was cut by 1 base and J by 0 bases, with 7 bases left in between. The CDR3 DNA reads TGTGCCAGCAGCTTAGTAGGTTACTCTGGAAACACCATATATTTT. It codes for CASSLVGYSGNTIYF.

This clone was recorded only once. The rearrangement links TRBV4-1 to TRBJ2-1, with 11 bases matching TRBD2. This CDR3 is 18 amino acids long. Germline CDR1 is MGHRA and CDR2 is YSYEKL. The trim removed 0 bases at V and 4 bases at J, leaving 8 bases unmatched. The DNA for the CDR3 is TGCGCCAGCAGCCAAGATCCGAGACTAGCGGGATTGTACAATGAGCAGTTCTTC. It translates to CASSQDPRLAGLYNEQFF.

In regard to this clone: A much larger clone lies a single base off, so this may be a read error. The chain carries TRBV28 and TRBJ2-7; no clear D. This CDR3 has 11 residues. The V end was cut by 2 bases, the J end by 3 bases, with 2 bases between. Germline loops: CDR1 MDHEN, CDR2 SYDVKM. CDR3 protein: CASSLNYEQYF. For the CDR3, the DNA is TGTGCCAGCAGTTTAAACTACGAGCAGTACTTC.

The J gene is TRBJ1-2, the V gene TRBV28; D uncertain. Germline assignment: CDR1 MDHEN and CDR2 SYDVKM. V lost 5 bases to trimming and J lost 3 bases, with 19 bases between them. The CDR3 totals 16 residues. The DNA of the CDR3 is TGTGCCAGCAGTCCGCTTATAAGGCCCAGAGACTATGGCTACACCTTC. Encoded protein: CASSPLIRPRDYGYTF.

The chain recombines TRBV7-9 with TRBJ1-2; 7 bases line up with TRBD1. Trimming removed 2 bases from V and 6 bases from J; junction bases left unmatched: 3. Germline CDR1 SEHNR, CDR2 FQNEAQ (reference sequence). The CDR3 runs to 13 residues. The CDR3, as DNA: TGTGCCAGCAGCTTACAGGGGGTTAATGGCTACACCTTC. It yields the protein CASSLQGVNGYTF.

V gene TRBV30 combines with J gene TRBJ2-7; 11 bases are a match to TRBD2. The CDR3 spans 16 residues. Germline V gene data show CDR1 as GTSNPN and CDR2 as SVGIG (reference sequence). V was pared by 0 bases and J by 0 bases, with 4 bases of the junction left unmatched. DNA for the CDR3: TGTGCCTGGAGTGTGGCTAGCGGGAGGTCCTCCTACGAGCAGTACTTC. Its protein product is CAWSVASGRSSYEQYF.

CDR3: CASSDRVQETQYF. The CDR3 DNA is TGTGCCAGCAGTGACAGAGTCCAAGAGACCCAGTACTTC. V and J are TRBV25-1 and TRBJ2-5; no firm D call. Trimming left V 3 bases short and J 1 base short, with 6 bases between. Germline values: CDR1 MGHDK, CDR2 SYGVNS. The CDR3 spans 13 residues.

This chain links TRBV19 with TRBJ1-1; tentatively, D is TRBD1 (5 bases). Trimming left V 10 bases short and J 11 bases short, with 17 bases between. The CDR3 is 11 amino acids. Germline V CDR1 and CDR2: LNHDA, SQIVND (reference sequence). The CDR3 spells CATKRGRVAFF. The CDR3 nucleotides read TGTGCCACCAAGCGGGGCAGGGTTGCTTTCTTT.

V usage is TRBV5-5 and J usage is TRBJ2-7, with D perhaps TRBD2 (5 bases). This CDR3 is 14 amino acids long. Germline V gene sequence: CDR1 SGHKS, CDR2 YYEKEE (reference sequence). Trimming took 4 bases from V and 4 from J, leaving 15 bases between them. CDR3 sequence (DNA): TGTGCCAGCAGCGGGTGGGGAGTAGAATACGAGCAGTACTTC. Protein product: CASSGWGVEYEQYF.

CDR3 sequence: CASYDRGGNTEAFF. In DNA, the CDR3 is TGTGCCAGCTACGACAGGGGTGGGAACACTGAAGCTTTCTTT. V and J are TRBV5-5 and TRBJ1-1; TRBD1 agrees at 8 bases. V gave up 7 bases and J gave up 1 base; unmatched junction bases: 6. The CDR3 has 14 residues. Germline CDR1 reads SGHKS; CDR2 reads YYEKEE (reference sequence). The full variable domain, with the rest looked up from reference TRBV5-5 and TRBJ1-1, is DAGVTQSPTHLIKTRGQQVTLRCSPISGHKSVSWYQQVLGQGPQFIFQYYEKEERGRGNFPDRFSARQFPNYSSELNVNALLLGDSALYLCASYDRGGNTEAFFGQGTRLTVV.

V usage is TRBV29-1 and J usage is TRBJ2-5; D is unclear. This CDR3 comprises 13 residues. In germline, CDR1 is SQVTM, CDR2 ANQGSEA. Trimming shortened V by 4 bases and J by 1 base, and 10 bases separated the two germline ends. Written as DNA, the CDR3 is TGCAGCGTTGCTTGGGCCCCCCAAGAGACCCAGTACTTC. It is translated as CSVAWAPQETQYF.

The genes are TRBV19 and TRBJ1-1; the D is unclear. The V and J ends lost 7 bases and 1 base respectively, with 16 bases between them. CDR3 size: 15 residues. Looked up from germline, CDR1 is LNHDA and CDR2 is SQIVND (reference sequence). The CDR3 DNA reads as TGTGCCAGTACCCCCCGTGGCAGGAGGAACACTGAAGCTTTCTTT. Translating it yields CASTPRGRRNTEAFF.

Only a few counts were recorded for this clone. This sequence joins TRBV5-8 and TRBJ2-5, with 10 bases aligning to TRBD1. Unmatched junction bases numbered 4, after V lost 0 bases and J lost 5 bases. The CDR3 sequence is 15 residues long. Per germline, CDR1 SGHTS and CDR2 YDEGEE. CDR3 residues: CASSLETGGWETQYF. The CDR3 DNA reads TGTGCCAGCAGCTTGGAGACAGGGGGCTGGGAGACCCAGTACTTC.

The CDR3 coding sequence is TGTGCCAGCAGTGATGGGACAGGGGTAGGGGAGCAGTACTTC. Translation: CASSDGTGVGEQYF. This rearrangement joins TRBV2 to TRBJ2-7, with 10 positions matching TRBD1. After removal of 3 bases from V and 7 bases from J, the junction contained 6 bases not matched to a gene. Germline V lookup: CDR1 SNHLY, CDR2 FYNNEI. This CDR3 has 14 amino acids.

V gene TRBV7-9 combines with J gene TRBJ1-5; TRBD1 matches at 7 bases. Trimming at V came to 5 bases and at J to 7 bases, leaving 11 bases not matched to a gene. The CDR3 is 15 amino acids. Germline loops: CDR1 SEHNR, CDR2 FQNEAQ (reference sequence). The CDR3 DNA sequence: TGTGCCAGCAGCCACGCTGACAGGGCGGGGCAGCCCCAGCATTTT. Its translation is CASSHADRAGQPQHF.

The chain is built from TRBV25-1 and TRBJ2-1, with 7 bases lining up with TRBD2. Per germline, CDR1 MGHDK and CDR2 SYGVNS. Trimming removed 1 base from V and 9 bases from J; junction bases left unmatched: 15. This CDR3 has 17 amino acids. The DNA of the CDR3 is TGTGCCAGCAGTGAATCCAATGTCGGGACTAACTATCCTGAGCAGTTCTTC. Encoded protein: CASSESNVGTNYPEQFF.

The genes are TRBV5-6 and TRBJ2-4; TRBD2 matches 7 bases. This CDR3 region has 13 residues. Germline V gene data show CDR1 as SGHDT and CDR2 as YYEEEE. V dropped 0 bases and J dropped 8; count of bases not matched to a gene: 2. The CDR3: CASSLAGRDIQYF. The CDR3, as DNA: TGTGCCAGCAGCTTGGCAGGGAGGGACATTCAGTACTTC.

V gene TRBV27 combines with J gene TRBJ2-1; D is ambiguous. The V gene lost 5 bases and the J gene lost 3 bases, with 8 bases spanning the gap. The CDR3 spans 13 residues. Germline assignment: CDR1 MNHEY and CDR2 SMNVEV (reference sequence). The CDR3 loop is CASSPWDYNEQFF. The DNA for the CDR3 is TGTGCCAGCAGTCCTTGGGACTACAATGAGCAGTTCTTC.

The gene calls are TRBV5-6 and TRBJ2-3; D uncertain. V lost 2 bases to trimming and J lost 4 bases, with 14 bases between them. CDR3 length: 15 amino acids. CDR1 is SGHDT, CDR2 YYEEEE, per germline. CDR3 protein: CASSLRAPRADTQYF. In DNA, the CDR3 is TGTGCCAGCAGCTTAAGGGCCCCTCGGGCAGATACGCAGTATTTT.

The chain couples TRBV11-2 to TRBJ2-1; D gene uncertain. There are 16 residues in the CDR3. V was shortened by 1 base and J by 1 base, with 11 bases between the two germline ends. CDR1 is SGHAT and CDR2 is FQNNGV in the germline V gene. CDR3 loop: CASSLAEPASYNEQFF. The DNA for the CDR3 is TGTGCCAGCAGCTTAGCGGAGCCAGCGTCCTACAATGAGCAGTTCTTC.

The chain couples TRBV27 to TRBJ2-7; D is possibly TRBD1 (6 bases). CDR1 and CDR2 (germline): MNHEY, SMNVEV (reference sequence). This CDR3 has 13 residues. Trimming cost V 3 bases and J 2 bases, with 8 bases left between them. The CDR3 region is CASSFTGPYEQYF. As DNA, the CDR3 is TGTGCCAGCAGTTTTACAGGGCCCTACGAGCAGTACTTC.